The 14 T cell receptor beta chains given below trace back to one sample, sequenced in a study of cytomegalovirus exposure and HLA in healthy donors. The PCR employed 60 Vbeta primers together with 13 Jbeta primers. The method was immunoSEQ multiplex PCR; TCRdb's version includes in-frame clones alone and lacks a portion of them. The specimen's table records some 39,000 clones. Sequenced sample: PBMCs. The source is a male donor in good health and CMV-seronegative.

The rearrangement uses TRBV13 and TRBJ1-4; the D gene is possibly TRBD1 (5 bases). The CDR3 loop spans 14 amino acids. With 5 bases removed from V and 4 bases from J, the gap between germline ends came to 11 bases. CDR1 and CDR2 (germline): PRHDT, FYEKMQ (reference sequence). This chain's CDR3 is CASSPGVDNEKLFF. The CDR3, as DNA: TGTGCCAGCAGCCCGGGGGTGGATAATGAAAAACTGTTTTTT. The variable domain in full, with the rest retrieved from reference TRBV13 and TRBJ1-4, is AAGVIQSPRHLIKEKRETATLKCYPIPRHDTVYWYQQGPGQDPQFLISFYEKMQSDKGSIPDRFSAQQFSDYHSELNMSSLELGDSALYFCASSPGVDNEKLFFGSGTQLSVL.

The chain couples TRBV7-9 to TRBJ2-7, with a weak D call TRBD1 (6 bases). Germline V CDR1 and CDR2: SEHNR, FQNEAQ (reference sequence). Trimming pared 3 bases from V and 6 bases from J, leaving 9 bases between. The CDR3 consists of 12 residues. Written as DNA, the CDR3 is TGTGCCAGCAGCTTTACAGGGACCGAGCAGTACTTC. As protein: CASSFTGTEQYF.

This rearrangement joins TRBV11-2 to TRBJ1-1; D is undetermined. Germline CDR1 SGHAT, CDR2 FQNNGV. Trimming pared 4 bases from V and 4 bases from J, leaving 7 bases between. The CDR3 loop spans 12 amino acids. Written as DNA, the CDR3 is TGTGCCAGCAGCTCAGTTGGCACTGAAGCTTTCTTT. It codes for CASSSVGTEAFF.

The genes are TRBV6-5 and TRBJ1-1; D is unresolved. Germline lookup yields CDR1 MNHEY and CDR2 SVGAGI. The V gene lost 7 bases and the J gene lost 11 bases, with 20 bases spanning the gap. CDR3 size: 13 residues. The CDR3 region has the DNA TGTGCCAGCACCTCCGGGAATTCGCGCATGGCTTTCTTT. It specifies CASTSGNSRMAFF.

The V gene is TRBV19, the J gene TRBJ1-1; 8 positions match TRBD1. The CDR3 sequence is 13 residues long. The trim removed 6 bases at V and 7 bases at J, leaving 7 bases unmatched. In germline, CDR1 is LNHDA, CDR2 SQIVND (reference sequence). CDR3 region: CASSHRGACEAFF. The CDR3 DNA reads as TGTGCCAGTAGCCACAGGGGGGCTTGTGAAGCTTTCTTT.

V is TRBV5-6 and J is TRBJ1-5, with a weak D call TRBD1 (5 bases). From germline, CDR1 is SGHDT and CDR2 YYEEEE. CDR3 length equals 16 residues. V gave up 3 bases and J gave up 0 bases, with 13 bases separating them. CDR3 nucleotide sequence: TGTGCCAGCAGCTACTGGACACCATATAGCAATCAGCCCCAGCATTTT. Translated, it gives CASSYWTPYSNQPQHF.

V is TRBV5-8 and J is TRBJ2-5; the match to TRBD1 covers 10 bases. The CDR3 runs 15 residues. Germline V CDR1 and CDR2: SGHTS, YDEGEE. Trimming removed 3 bases from V and 2 bases from J; junction bases left unmatched: 4. CDR3 in amino acids: CASSSTGGHQETQYF. The CDR3 nucleotides read TGTGCCAGCAGCTCGACAGGGGGCCATCAAGAGACCCAGTACTTC.

The chain links TRBV10-2 to TRBJ2-1, with 11 bases aligning to TRBD2. This CDR3 spans 14 amino acids. Trimming at V came to 6 bases and at J to 6 bases, leaving 4 bases not matched to a gene. Germline-derived CDR1 and CDR2 are WSHSY and SAAADI. The CDR3 bases are TGCGCCAGCAGCCCTAGCGGGGGGCTCAATGAGCAGTTCTTC. It encodes CASSPSGGLNEQFF.

The chain employs TRBV6-5 and TRBJ1-2, with TRBD1 identical over 7 bases. CDR1 is MNHEY and CDR2 is SVGAGI in the germline V gene. After removal of 5 bases from V and 4 bases from J, the junction contained 7 bases not matched to a gene. CDR3 length equals 14 residues. The CDR3 DNA reads as TGTGCCAGCAGTCCTACGGACAGGATCTATGGCTACACCTTC. This encodes CASSPTDRIYGYTF.

The chain has TRBV5-1 and TRBJ2-3; 13 bases map to TRBD2. This CDR3 has 17 residues. Trimming removed 1 base from V and 1 base from J; junction bases left unmatched: 3. Germline V CDR1 and CDR2: SGHRS, YFSETQ. The CDR3 sequence: CASSLWGTSGGTDTQYF. CDR3 nucleotide sequence: TGCGCCAGCAGCTTGTGGGGGACTAGCGGGGGCACAGATACGCAGTATTTT. Drawing the rest from reference TRBV5-1 and TRBJ2-3, the complete variable domain is KAGVTQTPRYLIKTRGQQVTLSCSPISGHRSVSWYQQTPGQGLQFLFEYFSETQRNKGNFPGRFSGRQFSNSRSEMNVSTLELGDSALYLCASSLWGTSGGTDTQYFGPGTRLTVL.

The chain uses TRBV5-1 and TRBJ2-1, with 13 bases lining up with TRBD2. Looked up from germline, CDR1 is SGHRS and CDR2 is YFSETQ. The ends lost 4 bases at V and 6 bases at J; junction bases unmatched: 4. CDR3 length equals 15 residues. The CDR3 is CASSATSGGGNEQFF. The CDR3, as DNA: TGCGCCAGCAGCGCAACTAGCGGGGGGGGCAATGAGCAGTTCTTC.

This sequence joins TRBV5-4 and TRBJ2-3, with D possibly matching TRBD1 (6 bases). The CDR3 length is 13 residues. V was shortened by 2 bases and J by 3 bases, with 7 bases between the two germline ends. Germline V lookup: CDR1 SGHNT, CDR2 YYREEE (reference sequence). Here the CDR3 DNA reads TGTGCCAGCAGCTTCAGGGGTACAGATACGCAGTATTTT. Translation gives CASSFRGTDTQYF.

The chain links TRBV4-2 to TRBJ2-1, with D maybe TRBD2 (5 bases). Germline values: CDR1 LGHNA, CDR2 YNFKEQ. This CDR3 has 13 amino acids. V was shortened by 4 bases and J by 5 bases, with 9 bases between the two germline ends. The CDR3 DNA reads as TGTGCCAGCAGCCTGGACTCTAACAATGAGCAGTTCTTC. It specifies CASSLDSNNEQFF.

This sequence joins TRBV6-1 and TRBJ2-7; 8 nucleotides agree with TRBD1. The junction had 6 bases not matched to a gene; V was cut back by 6 bases and J by 2 bases. CDR3 size: 14 residues. CDR1 is MNHNS and CDR2 is SASEGT in the germline V gene. Here the CDR3 reads CASSSGQAPYEQYF. The CDR3 DNA reads TGTGCCAGCAGCTCGGGACAGGCCCCCTACGAGCAGTACTTC.